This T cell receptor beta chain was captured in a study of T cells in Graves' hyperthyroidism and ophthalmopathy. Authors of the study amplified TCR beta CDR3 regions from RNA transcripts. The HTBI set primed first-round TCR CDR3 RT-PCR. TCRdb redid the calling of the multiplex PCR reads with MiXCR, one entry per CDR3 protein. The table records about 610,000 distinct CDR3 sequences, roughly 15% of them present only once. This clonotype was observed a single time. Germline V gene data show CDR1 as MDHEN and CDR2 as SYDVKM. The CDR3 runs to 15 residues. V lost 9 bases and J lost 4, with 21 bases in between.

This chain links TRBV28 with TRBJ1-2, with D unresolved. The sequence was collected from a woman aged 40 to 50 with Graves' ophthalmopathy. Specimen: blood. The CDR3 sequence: CASTEMGRSSYGYTF. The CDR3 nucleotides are TGTGCCAGTACAGAAATGGGCAGGTCGTCCTATGGCTACACCTTC.